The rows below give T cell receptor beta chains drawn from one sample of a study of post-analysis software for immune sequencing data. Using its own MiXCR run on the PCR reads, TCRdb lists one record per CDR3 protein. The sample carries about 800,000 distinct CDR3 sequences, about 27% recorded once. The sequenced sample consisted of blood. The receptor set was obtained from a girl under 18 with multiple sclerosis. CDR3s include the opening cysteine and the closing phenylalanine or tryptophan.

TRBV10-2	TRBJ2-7	CASSEEASGDYKQYF
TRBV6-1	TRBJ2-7	CASSPRGTSGDAYEQYF
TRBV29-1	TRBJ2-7	CSVESLIGGEQYF
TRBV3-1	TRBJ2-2	CASSQELAWGELFF
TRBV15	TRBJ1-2	CATSRQDSLYGYTF
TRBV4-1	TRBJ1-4	CASSLQFQGPQKLFF
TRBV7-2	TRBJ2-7	CASSSLAGLGEQYF
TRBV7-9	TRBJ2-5	CASSHPPGPRYQETQYF
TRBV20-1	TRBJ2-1	CSARGYDDEQFF
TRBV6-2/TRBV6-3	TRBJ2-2	CASSPIPTGELFF
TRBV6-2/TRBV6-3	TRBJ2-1	CASSYSSQASYNEQFF
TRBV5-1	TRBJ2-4	CASSDMTRSGSDIQYF
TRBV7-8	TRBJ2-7	CASSFRRIRDRATYEQYF
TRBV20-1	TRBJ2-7	CSAPDRAHSYEQYF
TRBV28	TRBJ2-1	CASVEAGGSYNEQFF
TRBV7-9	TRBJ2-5	CASSYGQGQETQYF
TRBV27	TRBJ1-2	CTAGVGYGYTF
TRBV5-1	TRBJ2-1	CASSFQSSYNEQFF
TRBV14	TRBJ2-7	CASSQSSGITTYEQYF
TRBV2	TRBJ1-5	CASSSKRGSVQPQHF
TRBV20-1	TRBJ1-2	CSATGTGGYTF
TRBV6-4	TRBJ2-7	CASMKEAGGGEQYF
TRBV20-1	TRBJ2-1	CSAGDFKSDEQFF
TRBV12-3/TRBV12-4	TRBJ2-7	CASGTGTEDGEQYF
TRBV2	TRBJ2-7	CASSYDSGRDEQYF
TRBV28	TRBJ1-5	CASSPATGRQPQHF
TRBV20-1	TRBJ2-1	CSATLAGISQYNEQFF
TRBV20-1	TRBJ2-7	CSAKARLAGPYEQYF
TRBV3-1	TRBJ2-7	CASSQDGGFGEQYF
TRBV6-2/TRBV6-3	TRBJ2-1	CASSYASHEQFF
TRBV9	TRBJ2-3	CASSVEGVVTDTQYF
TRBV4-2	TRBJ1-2	CASSQEPRGTSVYGYTF
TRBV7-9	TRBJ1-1	CASSAGQTINTEAFF